Each of the 26 T cell receptor beta chains below was sequenced from the same sample in a study of shared clonotypes between healthy human individuals. TCRdb's copy holds only in-frame clones and misses some; the assay was immunoSEQ multiplex PCR. The sample has about 700,000 clones, around 90% seen once. As defined, naive CD8 cells were CD45RO-negative and positively selected for CCR7, with terminally differentiated effector memory CD45RA+ cells excluded. Sequencing used naive CD8+ T cells sorted from blood. These receptor sequences come from a man aged 30-40 years in good health.

The chain is built from TRBV15 and TRBJ2-7; D is possibly TRBD2 (6 bases). V gave up 0 bases and J gave up 3 bases, with 18 bases separating them. This CDR3 is 17 amino acids long. In germline, CDR1 is LNHNV, CDR2 YYDKDF (reference sequence). CDR3 coding DNA: TGTGCCACCAGCAGAGAAAGCGTTATGGGGGGAAACTACGAGCAGTACTTC. This codes for CATSRESVMGGNYEQYF.

This clone was observed a single time. The J gene is TRBJ2-7, the V gene TRBV14, with D perhaps TRBD2 (6 bases). Deletions cut 0 bases from V and 3 bases from J, with 15 bases between. There are 16 residues in the CDR3. Germline V gene sequence: CDR1 SGHDN, CDR2 FVKESK. The CDR3 DNA sequence: TGTGCCAGCAGCCAAGATATCGCTAGCGATTACTACGAGCAGTACTTC. Protein sequence: CASSQDIASDYYEQYF.

As DNA, the CDR3 is TGTGCCAGCAGTTCCTCAGGGGCCCGTCAGCCCCAGCATTTT. Translated: CASSSSGARQPQHF. The chain uses TRBV27 and TRBJ1-5, with a tentative D call TRBD1 (6 bases). This CDR3 comprises 14 residues. Germline V gene lookup returns CDR1 MNHEY and CDR2 SMNVEV (reference sequence). Deletions cut 4 bases from V and 6 bases from J, with 13 bases between.

The chain uses TRBV5-4 and TRBJ1-1, with unresolved D. The CDR3 extends over 11 amino acids. Germline V gene data show CDR1 as SGHNT and CDR2 as YYREEE (reference sequence). V shed 0 bases and J shed 7 bases, with 4 bases lying between them. As DNA, the CDR3 is TGTGCCAGCAGCTTGGGATATGAAGCTTTCTTT. This codes for CASSLGYEAFF.

This chain joins TRBV19 and TRBJ2-2; 10 bases agree with TRBD1. The V segment lost 6 bases and the J segment 7 bases; nucleotides outside the gene matches: 8. This CDR3 spans 15 amino acids. Germline CDR1 and CDR2: LNHDA and SQIVND (reference sequence). In DNA form, the CDR3 reads TGTGCCAGTAGGGACCGGGACAGGGGTAACGGGGAGCTGTTTTTT. It specifies CASRDRDRGNGELFF.

The chain links TRBV5-1 to TRBJ1-1; 7 bases agree with TRBD1. The CDR3 has 21 residues. Germline-derived CDR1 and CDR2 are SGHRS and YFSETQ. Trimming cost V 5 bases and J 0 bases; bases outside gene matches: 25. CDR3 coding DNA: TGCGCCAGCAGAGGATTAACCCAGGGGGATGCAATACCCACGGTGAACACTGAAGCTTTCTTT. It yields the protein CASRGLTQGDAIPTVNTEAFF.

The gene calls are TRBV9 and TRBJ2-7; TRBD2 agrees at 9 bases. Unmatched junction bases numbered 19, after V lost 4 bases and J lost 2 bases. This CDR3 comprises 19 residues. Per germline, CDR1 SGDLS and CDR2 YYNGEE. The CDR3 nucleotides read TGTGCCAGCAGCCCAGAAGGGGGGTCTAGCGGGACCCGAACCTACGAGCAGTACTTC. It specifies CASSPEGGSSGTRTYEQYF.

With regard to this clone: In the same sample, other DNA sequences code for this CDR3. The chain carries TRBV9 and TRBJ2-1; no firm D call. V lost 0 bases and J lost 4, with 5 bases in between. In germline, CDR1 is SGDLS, CDR2 YYNGEE. The CDR3 spans 13 residues. The CDR3 DNA sequence: TGTGCCAGCAGCGTAGGGATTTACAATGAGCAGTTCTTC. This translates into CASSVGIYNEQFF.

This chain joins TRBV2 and TRBJ2-3, with a tentative D call TRBD2 (5 bases). The CDR3 has 11 residues. The V end was cut by 7 bases, the J end by 5 bases, with 7 bases between. Germline V CDR1 and CDR2: SNHLY, FYNNEI. As DNA, the CDR3 is TGTGCCAGCACGGGGATAGATACGCAGTATTTT. Translating gives CASTGIDTQYF.

On this clone: This sample also contains other DNA sequences that code for the same CDR3. The chain combines TRBV19 with TRBJ2-7, with TRBD1 identical over 9 bases. Looked up from germline, CDR1 is LNHDA and CDR2 is SQIVND (reference sequence). This CDR3 region has 14 residues. The junction had 3 bases not matched to a gene; V was cut back by 5 bases and J by 1 base. The CDR3 sequence: CASSLGTGSYEQYF. For the CDR3, the DNA is TGTGCCAGTAGTTTGGGGACAGGGTCCTACGAGCAGTACTTC.

The V call is TRBV14, the J call TRBJ2-7; 9 positions match TRBD2. The ends lost 6 bases at V and 3 bases at J; junction bases unmatched: 3. The germline V gene encodes CDR1 SGHDN and CDR2 FVKESK. The CDR3 loop spans 13 amino acids. The CDR3 DNA reads TGTGCCAGCAGTCCTAGCGGGAACTACGAGCAGTACTTC. Translation: CASSPSGNYEQYF.

The gene calls are TRBV30 and TRBJ2-5, with TRBD2 identical over 8 bases. V gave up 0 bases and J gave up 1 base; unmatched junction bases: 13. The CDR3 length is 18 residues. Germline V gene sequence: CDR1 GTSNPN, CDR2 SVGIG (reference sequence). CDR3 amino acids: CAWSVERETLLTQETQYF. DNA of the CDR3: TGTGCCTGGAGTGTGGAGCGGGAGACTCTCTTAACCCAAGAGACCCAGTACTTC.

With regard to this clone: One junction end does not reproduce the germline sequence, and a read error may be involved. The gene calls are TRBV7-7 and TRBJ2-7; possible D gene TRBD1, 6 bases. The CDR3 is 15 residues long. Germline-derived CDR1 and CDR2 are SSHAT and FNYEAQ (reference sequence). The CDR3 coding sequence is TGTGCTAGCAGCTTACAGACAGGTATTCCCTACGAGCAGTACTTC. It translates to CASSLQTGIPYEQYF.

The V call is TRBV15, the J call TRBJ1-5; perhaps TRBD1 as D (6 bases). This CDR3 has 15 residues. Trimming took 8 bases from V and 3 from J, leaving 17 bases between them. Germline V gene lookup returns CDR1 LNHNV and CDR2 YYDKDF (reference sequence). The DNA of the CDR3 is TGTGCCACCCAAACAGCGGGGGGGCCCAATCAGCCCCAGCATTTT. As protein: CATQTAGGPNQPQHF.

This rearrangement joins TRBV7-6 to TRBJ2-7; D is uncertain. The V end was cut by 1 base, the J end by 2 bases, with 9 bases between. This CDR3 has 14 residues. Per germline, CDR1 SGHVS and CDR2 FNYEAQ. Here the CDR3 DNA reads TGTGCCAGCAGCTTAGGGGAAACCGCCTACGAGCAGTACTTC. Translated: CASSLGETAYEQYF.

The CDR3 loop is CASSFIGEYNEQFF. Written as DNA, the CDR3 is TGTGCCAGCAGTTTTATAGGAGAATACAATGAGCAGTTCTTC. This chain uses TRBV27 with TRBJ2-1; D gene uncertain. The CDR3 is made up of 14 amino acids. Trimming stripped 3 bases from V and 4 bases from J, with 10 bases between. Germline V gives CDR1 MNHEY, CDR2 SMNVEV (reference sequence).

This chain uses TRBV4-3 with TRBJ1-5, with 10 bases aligning to TRBD1. V shed 0 bases and J 3 bases; nucleotides not matched to a gene: 5. Germline assignment: CDR1 LGHNA and CDR2 YSLEER. The CDR3 sequence is 17 residues long. The CDR3 coding sequence is TGCGCCAGCAGCCAAGAACGACAGGGGGCTATCAATCAGCCCCAGCATTTT. Translating gives CASSQERQGAINQPQHF.

This clone was recorded once. The V gene is TRBV18, the J gene TRBJ2-5; tentative D call: TRBD1 (6 bases). CDR1 and CDR2 from the germline V gene are KGHSH and LQKENI. The V and J ends lost 3 bases and 4 bases respectively, with 21 bases between them. The CDR3 totals 17 residues. Here the CDR3 DNA reads TGTGCCAGCTCACCCCCACCGGGACAAGAGAGGGGAGAGACCCAGTACTTC. This sequence encodes CASSPPPGQERGETQYF.

The V and J genes are TRBV27 and TRBJ2-7; 10 bases fit TRBD2. Germline CDR1 reads MNHEY; CDR2 reads SMNVEV (reference sequence). V trimming: 5 bases; J trimming: 4 bases; junction bases outside the gene matches: 11. The CDR3 consists of 16 residues. CDR3 sequence: CASSPPPSGGPYEQYF. Here the CDR3 DNA reads TGTGCCAGCAGTCCCCCCCCTAGCGGGGGCCCATACGAGCAGTACTTC.

The V gene is TRBV11-3, the J gene TRBJ2-1; D perhaps matches TRBD2 (5 bases). This CDR3 has 15 residues. Germline loops: CDR1 SGHNT, CDR2 YENEEA. Trimming removed 2 bases from V and 4 bases from J, with 12 bases in between. This CDR3 reads CASSLKSGVYNEQFF. The CDR3 DNA is TGTGCCAGCAGCTTAAAAAGCGGAGTATACAATGAGCAGTTCTTC. Full variable domain (rest looked up from reference TRBV11-3 and TRBJ2-1): EAGVVQSPRYKIIEKKQPVAFWCNPISGHNTLYWYLQNLGQGPELLIRYENEEAVDDSQLPKDRFSAERLKGVDSTLKIQPAELGDSAVYLCASSLKSGVYNEQFFGPGTRLTVL.

The rearrangement links TRBV28 to TRBJ2-1; D not resolved. This CDR3 contains 12 residues. CDR1 is MDHEN and CDR2 is SYDVKM in the germline V gene. The ends were cut back, 1 base at V and 8 bases at J, with 6 bases in the middle. CDR3 amino acids: CASSLLSYEQFF. CDR3 bases: TGTGCCAGCAGTTTATTAAGCTATGAGCAGTTCTTC.

The rearrangement uses TRBV7-3 and TRBJ2-1; 8 nucleotides align to TRBD2. The CDR3 extends over 15 amino acids. V was clipped by 8 bases and J by 7 bases; unmatched bases: 13. In germline, CDR1 is SGHTA, CDR2 FQGTGA. CDR3 DNA: TGTGCCAGCTATTTATCCGGGAGGGAGGAGAATGAGCAGTTCTTC. This sequence encodes CASYLSGREENEQFF.

The chain combines TRBV19 with TRBJ2-5; 9 bases agree with TRBD1. With 4 bases clipped from V and 4 bases from J, the junction kept 10 bases outside the gene matches. CDR1 and CDR2 from the germline V gene are LNHDA and SQIVND (reference sequence). This CDR3 is built from 16 residues. The CDR3 region has the DNA TGTGCCAGTAGTAAACGCGAACAGGGGGCAATAGAGACCCAGTACTTC. Its protein is CASSKREQGAIETQYF.

In this sample, this clone turned up once. The J gene is TRBJ1-2, the V gene TRBV29-1; 11 nucleotides line up with TRBD1. Trimming at V came to 7 bases and at J to 5 bases, leaving 9 bases not matched to a gene. The CDR3 spans 14 residues. From germline, CDR1 is SQVTM and CDR2 ANQGSEA. For the CDR3, the DNA is TGCAGCGGGAAGGGGACAGGGGGAGGGTATGGCTACACCTTC. The encoded protein is CSGKGTGGGYGYTF. The whole variable domain, remainder taken from reference TRBV29-1 and TRBJ1-2, is SAVISQKPSRDICQRGTSLTIQCQVDSQVTMMFWYRQQPGQSLTLIATANQGSEATYESGFVIDKFPISRPNLTFSTLTVSNMSPEDSSIYLCSGKGTGGGYGYTFGSGTRLTVV.

The chain combines TRBV2 with TRBJ2-1, with TRBD1 identical over 8 bases. The germline V gene has CDR1 SNHLY and CDR2 FYNNEI. V was clipped by 6 bases and J by 3 bases; unmatched bases: 7. The CDR3 contains 15 residues. The CDR3 coding sequence is TGTGCCAGCAGGCAGACAGGGGTCGTCTACAATGAGCAGTTCTTC. Translation gives CASRQTGVVYNEQFF.

The genes are TRBV27 and TRBJ2-3, with 7 bases aligning to TRBD1. This CDR3 is 15 amino acids long. V trimming: 8 bases; J trimming: 2 bases; junction bases outside the gene matches: 10. Per germline, CDR1 MNHEY and CDR2 SMNVEV (reference sequence). CDR3 DNA sequence: TGTGCCAGCCGACAGGGTGCCTATTTCACAGATACGCAGTATTTT. It yields the protein CASRQGAYFTDTQYF.